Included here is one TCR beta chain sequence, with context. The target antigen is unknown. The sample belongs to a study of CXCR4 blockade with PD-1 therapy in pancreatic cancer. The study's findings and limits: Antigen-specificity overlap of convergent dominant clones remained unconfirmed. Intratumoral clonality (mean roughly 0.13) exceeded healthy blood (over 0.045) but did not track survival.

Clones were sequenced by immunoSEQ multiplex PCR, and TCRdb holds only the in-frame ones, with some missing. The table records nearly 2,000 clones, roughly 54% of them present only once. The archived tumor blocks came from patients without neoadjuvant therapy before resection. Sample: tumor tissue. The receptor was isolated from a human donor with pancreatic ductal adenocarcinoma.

CDR3 amino acids: CASSNSRTTYNEQFF. CDR3 nucleotides: TGTGCCAGCAGTAACAGCCGGACAACCTACAATGAGCAGTTCTTC. The V gene is TRBV6-8, the J gene TRBJ2-1; possible D gene TRBD1, 5 bases. The CDR3 length is 15 residues. Germline CDR1 MNHGY, CDR2 SAAAGT. Trimming stripped 5 bases from V and 2 bases from J, with 13 bases between.